The present TCR beta chain was sequenced within a study of shared clonotypes between healthy human individuals. Study in general: CD4 naive and memory got three plates each, CD8 naive two, CD8 memory one.

Some clones are missing from TCRdb's copy, which holds only in-frame ones; the method was immunoSEQ multiplex PCR. The top ten clones hold more than 0.1% of a sample with just over 2,000,000 clones, roughly 94% of them seen once. V was pared by 5 bases and J by 4 bases, with 9 bases between. This CDR3 has 12 amino acids. Germline assignment: CDR1 SGHDT and CDR2 YYEEEE. The TCR comes from a man aged 18-30 years in good health. Source material: naive CD4+ T cells sorted from blood. The subset here: CD45RA+ positively selected. V is TRBV5-6 and J is TRBJ1-2; tentative D call: TRBD1 (5 bases). CDR3 DNA: TGTGCCAGCAGTATCGGGGGCTATGGCTACACCTTC. Protein: CASSIGGYGYTF.